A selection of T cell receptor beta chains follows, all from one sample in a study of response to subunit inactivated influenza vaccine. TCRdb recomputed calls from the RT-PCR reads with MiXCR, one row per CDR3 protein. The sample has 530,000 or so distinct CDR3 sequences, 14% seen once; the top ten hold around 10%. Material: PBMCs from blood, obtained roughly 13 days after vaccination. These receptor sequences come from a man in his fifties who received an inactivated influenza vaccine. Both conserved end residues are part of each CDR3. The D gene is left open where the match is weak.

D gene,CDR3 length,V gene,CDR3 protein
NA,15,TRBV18,CASSPATVTLGGYTF
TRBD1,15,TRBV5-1,CASSLTGGNREKLFF
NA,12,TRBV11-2,CASRDLAHEQFF
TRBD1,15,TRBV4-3,CASSENSDRVYGYTF
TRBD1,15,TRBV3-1,CASSQVGQGKETQYF
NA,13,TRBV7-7,CASSLDRTGELFF
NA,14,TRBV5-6,CASSLGSYGDTQYF
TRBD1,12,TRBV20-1,CSPGGLGTEAFF
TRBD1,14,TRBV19,CASSPGQTNYEQYF
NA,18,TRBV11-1,CASSSFRTVHRENYGYTF
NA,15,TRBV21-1,CASSTVQGANTEAFF
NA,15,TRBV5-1,CASSLGFDPQETQYF
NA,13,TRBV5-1,CASNRSSGNEQFF
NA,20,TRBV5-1,CASTSLGGQGNVFSYNEQFF
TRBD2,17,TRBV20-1,CSARDIPLAGGTDTQYF
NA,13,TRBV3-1,CASRFTEDTEAFF
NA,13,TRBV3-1,CASSQDTGVWQFF
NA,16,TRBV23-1,CASSQSYKSFSYEQYF
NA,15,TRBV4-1,CASSPRAGGLDEQFF
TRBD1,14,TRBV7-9,CASKGTGASYEQYF
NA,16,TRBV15,CATSRERDFLYNEQFF
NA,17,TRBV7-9,CASSLVALDPSTDTQYF
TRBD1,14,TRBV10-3,CAIRRGTGSYEQYF
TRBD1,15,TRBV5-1,CASSLGERGRDTQYF
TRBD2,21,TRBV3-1,CASSQTELSGRAARWKETQYF
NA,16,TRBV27,CASASTPGGRLETQYF
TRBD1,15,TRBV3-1,CASSQATGAEGEQYF
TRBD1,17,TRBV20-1,CSARALQGEVSKNIQYF
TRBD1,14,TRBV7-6,CASSLADRGNEQYF
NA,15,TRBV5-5,CASSPLMVARDTQYF
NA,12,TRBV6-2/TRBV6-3,CASSSPSSEQFF
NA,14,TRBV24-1,CATSDFTGNNEQFF
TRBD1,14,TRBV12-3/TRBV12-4,CASSKDRAEETQYF
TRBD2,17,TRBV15,CATSRKGTSGPYNEQFF
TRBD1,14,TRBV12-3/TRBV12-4,CASSLGQGDNEQFF
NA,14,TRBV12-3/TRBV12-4,CASSQPGPQETQYF
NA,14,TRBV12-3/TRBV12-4,CASSIPGFGDTQYF
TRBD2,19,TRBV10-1,CASSDGLAGPKQSTDTQYF
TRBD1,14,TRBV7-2,CASRPDRGRETQYF
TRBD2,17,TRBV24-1,CATSDSGRALFGREQFF
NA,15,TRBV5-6,CASSLIRGSSYEQYF
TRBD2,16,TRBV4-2,CASSQDLAGGTYEQYF
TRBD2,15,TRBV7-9,CASSPGTRSDETQYF
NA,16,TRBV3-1,CASSQDPGPPTGELFF
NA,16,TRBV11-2,CASSLRLPGANEKLFF
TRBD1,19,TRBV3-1,CASSPQGQEGKVWNTEAFF
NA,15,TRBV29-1,CSVATLGGGYYEQYF
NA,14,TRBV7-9,CASSLGQNNYGYTF
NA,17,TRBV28,CASTPSLYGIRTGELFF
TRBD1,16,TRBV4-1,CASSQNAGTAVWTQYF